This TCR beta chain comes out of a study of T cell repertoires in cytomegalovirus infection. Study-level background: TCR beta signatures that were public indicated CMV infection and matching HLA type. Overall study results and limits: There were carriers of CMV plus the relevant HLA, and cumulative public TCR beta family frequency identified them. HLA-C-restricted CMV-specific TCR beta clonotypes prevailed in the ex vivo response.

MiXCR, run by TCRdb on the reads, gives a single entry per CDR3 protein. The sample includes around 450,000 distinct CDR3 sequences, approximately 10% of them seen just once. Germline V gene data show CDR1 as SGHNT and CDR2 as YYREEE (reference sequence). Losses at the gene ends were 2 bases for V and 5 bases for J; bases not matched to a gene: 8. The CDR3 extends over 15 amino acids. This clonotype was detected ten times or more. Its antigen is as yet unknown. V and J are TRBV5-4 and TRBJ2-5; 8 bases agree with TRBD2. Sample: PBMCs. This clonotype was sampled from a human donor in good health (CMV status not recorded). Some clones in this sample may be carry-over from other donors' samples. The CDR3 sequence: CASSFGSSGGETQYF. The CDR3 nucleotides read TGTGCCAGCAGCTTCGGGTCCAGCGGGGGTGAGACCCAGTACTTC.